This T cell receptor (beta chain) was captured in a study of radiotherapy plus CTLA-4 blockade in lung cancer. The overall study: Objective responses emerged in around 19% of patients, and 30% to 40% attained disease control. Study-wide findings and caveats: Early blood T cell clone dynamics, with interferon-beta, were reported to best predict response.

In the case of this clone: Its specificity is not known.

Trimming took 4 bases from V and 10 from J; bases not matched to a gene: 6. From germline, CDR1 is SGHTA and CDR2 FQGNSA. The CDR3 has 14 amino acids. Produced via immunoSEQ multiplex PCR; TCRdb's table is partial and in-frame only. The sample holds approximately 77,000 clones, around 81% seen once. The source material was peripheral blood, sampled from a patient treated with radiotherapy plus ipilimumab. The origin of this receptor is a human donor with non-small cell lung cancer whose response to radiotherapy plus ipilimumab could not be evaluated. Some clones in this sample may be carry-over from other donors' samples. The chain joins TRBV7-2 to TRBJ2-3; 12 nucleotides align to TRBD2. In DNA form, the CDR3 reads TGTGCCAGCAGCTCACGACTAGCGGGGGTGGCGCAGTATTTT. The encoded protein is CASSSRLAGVAQYF.